Below, 8 T cell receptor beta chains from the same sample are listed, as sequenced in a study of T-cell memory formation after mild COVID-19. Via MiXCR, TCRdb re-called the 5' RACE reads, giving one row per CDR3 protein. Of approximately 260,000 distinct CDR3 sequences in the sample, 15% to 20% were seen once. The sequencing sample was made of PBMCs or a T cell subset sorted from them (not recorded which). The source is a man aged 18 to 29 who had mild COVID-19 (a few samples of this study predate the infection). Cell type and time point are not known.

This clonotype was counted only a few times. The chain couples TRBV3-1 to TRBJ2-1; D possibly corresponds to TRBD2 (5 bases). The CDR3 is made up of 11 amino acids. CDR1 LGHDT and CDR2 YNNKEL come from the germline V gene (reference sequence). V was cut by 3 bases and J by 9 bases, with 6 bases left in between. CDR3 in amino acids: CASSQAGEQFF. For the CDR3, the DNA is TGTGCCAGCAGCCAGGCGGGTGAGCAGTTCTTC.

This clonotype was detected a few times. This rearrangement joins TRBV7-2 to TRBJ1-2, with D possibly TRBD1 on 5 matching bases. This CDR3 has 16 amino acids. The germline V and J ends were trimmed by 3 bases and 0 bases, with 14 bases remaining between them. Germline values: CDR1 SGHTA, CDR2 FQGNSA. The CDR3 region has the DNA TGTGCCAGCAGCTTTCCTGGGACGAAAGCTAACTATGGCTACACCTTC. Protein product: CASSFPGTKANYGYTF.

This clonotype was counted between two and nine times. V usage is TRBV7-9 and J usage is TRBJ2-5; 12 bases line up with TRBD2. The CDR3 sequence is 15 residues long. The germline gives CDR1 SEHNR, CDR2 FQNEAQ (reference sequence). Trimming cost V 5 bases and J 7 bases; bases outside gene matches: 8. CDR3 sequence (DNA): TGTGCCAGCAGCCGACTAGCGGGGGACCTAGCGACCCAGTACTTC. Protein sequence: CASSRLAGDLATQYF.

The sample holds many counts of this clonotype. V usage is TRBV28 and J usage is TRBJ1-6; D ambiguous. This CDR3 has 12 amino acids. V was cut by 11 bases and J by 8 bases, with 13 bases left in between. Germline V gene data show CDR1 as MDHEN and CDR2 as SYDVKM. CDR3 DNA: TGTGCCGCTCGGACTCGGCATTCACCCCTCCACTTT. Translation gives CAARTRHSPLHF.

CDR3 bases: TGTGCCAGCAGTCTAGCGGGGGCCCCACAAGAGACCCAGTACTTC. Protein sequence: CASSLAGAPQETQYF. The chain joins TRBV6-5 to TRBJ2-5; TRBD2 matches 10 bases. The CDR3 covers 15 residues. J gave up 2 bases and V 5 bases, and 5 bases lay outside the gene matches. CDR1 MNHEY and CDR2 SVGAGI come from the germline V gene.

This chain links TRBV5-1 with TRBJ2-7, with 8 bases that match TRBD2. Trimming at V came to 5 bases and at J to 7 bases, leaving 8 bases not matched to a gene. The CDR3 consists of 13 residues. CDR1 is SGHRS and CDR2 is YFSETQ in the germline V gene. The CDR3 region has the DNA TGCGCCAGCAGAGAACGGGGGGGCGTTGAGCAGTACTTC. Translated, it gives CASRERGGVEQYF. Filled out from reference TRBV5-1 and TRBJ2-7, the complete variable domain reads KAGVTQTPRYLIKTRGQQVTLSCSPISGHRSVSWYQQTPGQGLQFLFEYFSETQRNKGNFPGRFSGRQFSNSRSEMNVSTLELGDSALYLCASRERGGVEQYFGPGTRLTVT.

The chain combines TRBV7-2 with TRBJ2-3; D might be TRBD2 (6 bases). The CDR3 runs to 15 residues. V shed 5 bases and J shed 2 bases, with 14 bases lying between them. From germline, CDR1 is SGHTA and CDR2 FQGNSA. CDR3 region: CASSILAVPTDTQYF. CDR3 sequence (DNA): TGTGCCAGCAGCATTTTAGCGGTACCCACAGATACGCAGTATTTT.

The V call is TRBV20-1, the J call TRBJ2-5; D tentatively reads TRBD1 or TRBD2 (5 bases each). Germline V gene sequence: CDR1 DFQATT, CDR2 SNEGSKA (reference sequence). V was cut by 3 bases and J by 1 base, with 12 bases left in between. This CDR3 is 14 amino acids long. Written as DNA, the CDR3 is TGCAGTGCTAGTAATTCGGGACGCCAAGAGACCCAGTACTTC. Translating gives CSASNSGRQETQYF.